This T cell receptor (beta chain) comes out of a study of blood T cell repertoires in COVID-19. Study overall: Samples representing acute and convalescent COVID-19 were sourced from the United States, Italy and Spain.

Everyone who took part was roughly 18 to 89 years old, and they came from some 23 US areas. Donors were grouped by their self-reported clinical history. Sequencing was performed with immunoSEQ multiplex PCR; in TCRdb, only in-frame clones are kept and a portion is missing. Altogether approximately 210,000 clones are present, 88% being singletons, with the ten largest covering roughly 14%. V was shortened by 0 bases and J by 5 bases, with 14 bases between the two germline ends. Germline CDR1 reads SGHRS; CDR2 reads YFSETQ. CDR3 length: 15 amino acids. This clone came up once. This chain links TRBV5-1 with TRBJ1-1; TRBD1 might be the D (5 bases). Input material: PBMCs or T cells enriched from blood (not recorded which). The clonotype originates from a woman between 50 and 59 years old with acute COVID-19. The CDR3 region is CASSLVSGLGTEAFF. DNA for the CDR3: TGCGCCAGCAGCTTGGTCTCAGGGCTGGGGACTGAAGCTTTCTTT.